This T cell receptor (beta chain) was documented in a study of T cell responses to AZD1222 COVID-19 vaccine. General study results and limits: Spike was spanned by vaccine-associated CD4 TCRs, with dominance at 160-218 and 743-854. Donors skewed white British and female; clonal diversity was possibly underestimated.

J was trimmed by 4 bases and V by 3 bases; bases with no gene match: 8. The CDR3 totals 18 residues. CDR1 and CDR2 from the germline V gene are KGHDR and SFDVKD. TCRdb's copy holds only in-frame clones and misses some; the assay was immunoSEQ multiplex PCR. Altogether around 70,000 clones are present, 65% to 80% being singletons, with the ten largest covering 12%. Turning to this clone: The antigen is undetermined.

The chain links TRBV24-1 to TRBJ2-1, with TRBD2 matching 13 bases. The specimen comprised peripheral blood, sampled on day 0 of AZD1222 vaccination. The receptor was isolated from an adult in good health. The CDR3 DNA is TGTGCCACCAGTGATCCACGGACTAGCGGGGGAGGGTACAATGAGCAGTTCTTC. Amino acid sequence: CATSDPRTSGGGYNEQFF.